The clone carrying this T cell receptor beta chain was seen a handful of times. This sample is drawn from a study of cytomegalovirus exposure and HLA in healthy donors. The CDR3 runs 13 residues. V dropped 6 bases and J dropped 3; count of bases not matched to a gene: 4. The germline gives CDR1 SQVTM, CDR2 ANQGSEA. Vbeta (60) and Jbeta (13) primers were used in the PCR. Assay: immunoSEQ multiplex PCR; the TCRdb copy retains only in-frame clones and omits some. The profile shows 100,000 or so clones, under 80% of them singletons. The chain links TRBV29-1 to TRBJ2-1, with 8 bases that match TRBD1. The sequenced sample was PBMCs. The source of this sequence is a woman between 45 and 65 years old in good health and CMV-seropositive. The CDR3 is CSVQGQVYNEQFF. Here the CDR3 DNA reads TGCAGCGTCCAGGGACAGGTCTACAATGAGCAGTTCTTC.